The sample holds many counts of the clone carrying this T cell receptor beta chain. Its specificity is not known. Library construction involved attaching unique molecular identifiers to individual cDNA molecules, which allowed quantitative, reproducible TCR counting. In the authors' workflow: There were a median of around 97,000 TCRs per sample, with a range from roughly 20,000 to 700,000. TCRdb reanalysed the RACE reads using MiXCR and keeps one entry per CDR3 protein. These V and J calls rely on TCRdb rather than the paper's analysis. The sample holds tens of thousands of distinct CDR3 sequences; 10% to 13% are singletons and the top ten take 2.2%. CDR3 length: 16 amino acids. The germline V and J ends were trimmed by 5 bases and 3 bases, with 19 bases remaining between them. Germline CDR1 is LNHDA and CDR2 is SQIVND (reference sequence). Time point noted: patch test 1, 2 weeks after DPC sensitization. Stated treatment: therapeutic diphenylcyclopropenone sensitization with weekly scalp DPC.

This entry is derived from a study of human T cells and chemical hapten exposure. Study conclusions and caveats: Significantly more large CDR3 similarity clusters were formed by expanded TCRs than by controls. TCRs above 1 in 1000 frequency did not change with DPC sensitization.

The chain is built from TRBV19 and TRBJ1-1, with TRBD1 as a possible D gene (5 bases). The origin of this receptor is a man aged 40-50 years with alopecia areata. Some clones in this sample may be carry-over from other donors' samples. Sequenced material: whole blood, taken in connection with sensitization to the hapten diphenylcyclopropenone (DPC). DNA of the CDR3: TGTGCCAGTAGTTTCGGGCTCCTGTCGGGGGACACTGAAGCTTTCTTT. As protein: CASSFGLLSGDTEAFF. Supplemented by reference TRBV19 and TRBJ1-1, the full variable domain reads DGGITQSPKYLFRKEGQNVTLSCEQNLNHDAMYWYRQDPGQGLRLIYYSQIVNDFQKGDIAEGYSVSREKKESFPLTVTSAQKNPTAFYLCASSFGLLSGDTEAFFGQGTRLTVV.